Listed here are 26 T cell receptor beta chains from one sample, sequenced in a study of cytomegalovirus exposure and HLA in healthy donors. The PCR employed 60 Vbeta primers together with 13 Jbeta primers. The method was immunoSEQ multiplex PCR; TCRdb's version includes in-frame clones alone and lacks a portion of them. The table lists about 170,000 clones. Sequencing was performed on PBMCs. The origin of the receptors is a woman in her late teens or twenties in good health and CMV-seropositive.

The J gene is TRBJ2-1, the V gene TRBV9; 9 bases agree with TRBD1. The germline V gene encodes CDR1 SGDLS and CDR2 YYNGEE. Trimming at V came to 0 bases and at J to 4 bases, leaving 5 bases not matched to a gene. This CDR3 spans 16 amino acids. This CDR3 reads CASSVAGGQGYNEQFF. The DNA of the CDR3 is TGTGCCAGCAGCGTAGCTGGGGGACAGGGATACAATGAGCAGTTCTTC.

This chain uses TRBV6-5 with TRBJ1-1; TRBD1 aligns across 9 bases. The CDR3 consists of 15 residues. Germline CDR1 is MNHEY and CDR2 is SVGAGI. V lost 6 bases, J lost 4 bases, and 9 bases stayed unmatched. In DNA, the CDR3 is TGTGCCAGCAGCCGTCCTTGGGACAGGGTCACTGAAGCTTTCTTT. Translated, it gives CASSRPWDRVTEAFF.

The chain combines TRBV5-1 with TRBJ1-2; 8 bases are shared with TRBD1. The V and J ends lost 0 bases and 4 bases, in that order; junction bases with no gene match: 5. The CDR3 is made up of 15 amino acids. Germline V gives CDR1 SGHRS, CDR2 YFSETQ. CDR3 nucleotides: TGCGCCAGCAGCTTGGAGCAGGGGGCTATCTATGGCTACACCTTC. Translated, it gives CASSLEQGAIYGYTF.

The chain uses TRBV19 and TRBJ1-4; possibly TRBD1 for D (5 bases). Germline V gene lookup returns CDR1 LNHDA and CDR2 SQIVND (reference sequence). The CDR3 loop spans 13 amino acids. V was cut by 10 bases and J by 4 bases, with 13 bases left in between. CDR3 loop: CATSRAFNEKLFF. DNA for the CDR3: TGTGCCACCTCCAGGGCGTTTAATGAAAAACTGTTTTTT.

V usage is TRBV5-4 and J usage is TRBJ1-2; TRBD1 agrees at 11 bases. This CDR3 is built from 15 residues. CDR1 is SGHNT and CDR2 is YYREEE in the germline V gene (reference sequence). V lost 4 bases, J lost 4 bases, and 6 bases stayed unmatched. The CDR3 nucleotides are TGTGCCAGCAGCCCAGGACAGGGGGCAATCTATGGCTACACCTTC. Translation: CASSPGQGAIYGYTF.

This sequence joins TRBV2 and TRBJ2-2, with TRBD2 matching 13 bases. Looked up from germline, CDR1 is SNHLY and CDR2 is FYNNEI. Losses at the gene ends were 6 bases for V and 4 bases for J; bases not matched to a gene: 5. CDR3 length: 16 residues. The CDR3 nucleotides read TGTGCCAGCAGGCCCAGACTAGCGGGGGGCACCGGGGAGCTGTTTTTT. Protein product: CASRPRLAGGTGELFF. The entire variable domain, with the rest obtained from reference TRBV2 and TRBJ2-2, is as follows: EPEVTQTPSHQVTQMGQEVILRCVPISNHLYFYWYRQILGQKVEFLVSFYNNEISEKSEIFDDQFSVERPDGSNFTLKIRSTKLEDSAMYFCASRPRLAGGTGELFFGEGSRLTVL.

J is TRBJ2-7 and V is TRBV6-5, with 9 bases matching TRBD2. J was trimmed by 2 bases and V by 4 bases; bases with no gene match: 6. The germline gives CDR1 MNHEY, CDR2 SVGAGI. The CDR3 contains 15 residues. The CDR3 nucleotides read TGTGCCAGCAGTTCGCGGGGGGGTTGGGCCTACGAGCAGTACTTC. Translation: CASSSRGGWAYEQYF.

V gene TRBV7-8 combines with J gene TRBJ2-3, with D hard to call. This CDR3 is 14 amino acids long. V was clipped by 1 base and J by 0 bases, with 5 bases between them. CDR1 and CDR2 from the germline V gene are SGHVS and FQNEAQ. The CDR3 DNA is TGTGCCAGCAGCTTAGATAGTAGCACAGATACGCAGTATTTT. Amino acid sequence: CASSLDSSTDTQYF.

This chain uses TRBV11-1 with TRBJ2-2; 11 positions agree with TRBD1. The V segment lost 7 bases and the J segment 8 bases; nucleotides outside the gene matches: 12. The CDR3 extends over 16 amino acids. Germline V gene sequence: CDR1 SGHAT, CDR2 FQDESV (reference sequence). The DNA for the CDR3 is TGTGCCAGCAAAGACCGGGACAGGGGGATCACGGGGGAGCTGTTTTTT. Translating it yields CASKDRDRGITGELFF. Filled out from reference TRBV11-1 and TRBJ2-2, the complete variable domain reads EAEVAQSPRYKITEKSQAVAFWCDPISGHATLYWYRQILGQGPELLVQFQDESVVDDSQLPKDRFSAERLKGVDSTLKIQPAELGDSAMYLCASKDRDRGITGELFFGEGSRLTVL.

The chain carries TRBV27 and TRBJ1-1, with D maybe TRBD1 (6 bases). The germline CDR1 and CDR2 sequences are MNHEY and SMNVEV (reference sequence). This CDR3 has 15 amino acids. The V end was cut by 5 bases, the J end by 5 bases, with 18 bases between. The CDR3 protein is CASSPGTFETTEAFF. In DNA, the CDR3 is TGTGCCAGCAGTCCAGGGACATTTGAGACGACTGAAGCTTTCTTT.

The chain joins TRBV7-3 to TRBJ2-3; TRBD2 agrees at 7 bases. Germline V lookup: CDR1 SGHTA, CDR2 FQGTGA. The CDR3 has 12 residues. The junction had 4 bases not matched to a gene; V was cut back by 8 bases and J by 5 bases. The CDR3 protein is CASGSGGDTQYF. In DNA form, the CDR3 reads TGTGCCAGCGGATCGGGGGGAGATACGCAGTATTTT.

The chain employs TRBV5-6 and TRBJ1-3; 8 positions match TRBD1. Germline CDR1 is SGHDT and CDR2 is YYEEEE. The CDR3 extends over 14 amino acids. Trimming at V came to 3 bases and at J to 7 bases, leaving 6 bases not matched to a gene. DNA of the CDR3: TGTGCCAGCAGCTCTTTGGACAGGGTGAACACCATATATTTT. Translated: CASSSLDRVNTIYF.

The chain uses TRBV6-1 and TRBJ1-2; no reliable D call. V lost 1 base to trimming and J lost 4 bases, with 7 bases between them. This CDR3 is built from 13 residues. Looked up from germline, CDR1 is MNHNS and CDR2 is SASEGT. DNA for the CDR3: TGTGCCAGCAGTGAAGGCGCAGGCTATGGCTACACCTTC. This sequence encodes CASSEGAGYGYTF.

The chain has TRBV13 and TRBJ1-2, with D tentatively TRBD1 (5 bases). The V end was cut by 0 bases, the J end by 8 bases, with 10 bases between. CDR1 and CDR2 (germline): PRHDT, FYEKMQ (reference sequence). CDR3 length equals 13 residues. Written as DNA, the CDR3 is TGTGCCAGCAGCTTAGGCCTACAGGAAGGCTACACCTTC. Amino acids: CASSLGLQEGYTF.

With respect to this clone: Additional DNA sequences in this sample encode the identical CDR3. This sequence joins TRBV18 and TRBJ2-7; TRBD2 aligns across 8 bases. The CDR3 extends over 14 amino acids. Germline trimming cut 3 bases from V and 4 bases from J; bases unmatched to any gene: 5. CDR1 is KGHSH, CDR2 LQKENI, per germline. This CDR3 is CASSPGLVNYEQYF. CDR3 DNA sequence: TGTGCCAGCTCACCGGGACTAGTAAATTACGAGCAGTACTTC.

Remarks on this clone: The germline gene is not matched at one end of the junction; a read error may be the cause. The V gene is TRBV2, the J gene TRBJ2-7, with 8 positions matching TRBD2. Germline V gives CDR1 SNHLY, CDR2 FYNNEI. The CDR3 is 14 residues long. As DNA, the CDR3 is TGTGCCAGCAGTGAATCGGGAGGGGATTACGAGCAGCACTTC. Translated: CASSESGGDYEQHF.

The chain couples TRBV30 to TRBJ1-2; D might be TRBD1 (5 bases). CDR1 GTSNPN and CDR2 SVGIG come from the germline V gene (reference sequence). The CDR3 runs to 12 residues. Trimming left V 4 bases short and J 8 bases short, with 14 bases between. DNA for the CDR3: TGTGCCTGGATTTCAGGGAGGAGCGGCTACACCTTC. Protein product: CAWISGRSGYTF.

V is TRBV6-1 and J is TRBJ2-7, with D maybe TRBD2 (6 bases). V was cut by 2 bases and J by 4 bases, with 6 bases left in between. This CDR3 is built from 12 residues. Germline assignment: CDR1 MNHNS and CDR2 SASEGT. The CDR3 protein is CASSERGYEQYF. The CDR3 region has the DNA TGTGCCAGCAGTGAACGGGGGTACGAGCAGTACTTC.

J is TRBJ2-3 and V is TRBV4-1; TRBD1 is a possible D gene (6 bases). The CDR3 runs to 15 residues. Looked up from germline, CDR1 is MGHRA and CDR2 is YSYEKL. Between the trimmed V and J ends, which lost 4 bases and 3 bases, there was a span of 14 bases. The CDR3 DNA follows: TGCGCCAGCAGCCCTCAGGGGCCGGGGACAGATACGCAGTATTTT. Protein sequence: CASSPQGPGTDTQYF.

CDR3 region: CASRAGTEYNEQFF. For the CDR3, the DNA is TGCGCCAGCAGGGCCGGGACAGAGTACAATGAGCAGTTCTTC. The chain employs TRBV5-1 and TRBJ2-1; 7 nucleotides line up with TRBD1. Germline lookup yields CDR1 SGHRS and CDR2 YFSETQ. V trimming: 5 bases; J trimming: 4 bases; junction bases outside the gene matches: 6. CDR3 length equals 14 residues.

The chain recombines TRBV6-5 with TRBJ2-1; weak D call: TRBD1 (6 bases). Trimming removed 2 bases at V and 2 bases at J, with 7 bases between. Germline CDR1 and CDR2: MNHEY and SVGAGI. This CDR3 contains 14 residues. The CDR3: CASSYNRAYNEQFF. The CDR3 DNA reads TGTGCCAGCAGTTACAACAGGGCCTACAATGAGCAGTTCTTC.

The chain employs TRBV10-1 and TRBJ2-1; 10 positions agree with TRBD2. Germline V gene sequence: CDR1 WNHNN, CDR2 SYGVQD (reference sequence). The V gene end was trimmed by 5 bases and the J gene end by 6 bases; junction bases not matched to a gene: 4. CDR3 length: 14 residues. CDR3 residues: CASSRAGGGNEQFF. CDR3 DNA: TGCGCCAGCAGTCGAGCGGGGGGGGGCAATGAGCAGTTCTTC.

The V call is TRBV5-1, the J call TRBJ1-6, with a possible D match to TRBD1 (5 bases). This CDR3 is built from 14 residues. Looked up from germline, CDR1 is SGHRS and CDR2 is YFSETQ. V lost 3 bases, J lost 9 bases, and 13 bases lay in between. This chain's CDR3 is CASSSGRGSSPLHF. CDR3 bases: TGCGCCAGCAGCTCAGGAAGGGGTAGTTCACCCCTCCACTTT. The complete variable domain, with remaining parts taken from reference TRBV5-1 and TRBJ1-6, reads KAGVTQTPRYLIKTRGQQVTLSCSPISGHRSVSWYQQTPGQGLQFLFEYFSETQRNKGNFPGRFSGRQFSNSRSEMNVSTLELGDSALYLCASSSGRGSSPLHFGNGTRLTVT.

The J gene is TRBJ1-1, the V gene TRBV5-1, with D unresolved. The ends were cut back, 0 bases at V and 10 bases at J, with 28 bases in the middle. This CDR3 region has 18 residues. Germline V gene lookup returns CDR1 SGHRS and CDR2 YFSETQ. The CDR3 here is CASSLVQLSPGTWVGAFF. The CDR3 DNA reads as TGCGCCAGCAGCTTGGTACAGTTGAGCCCAGGAACCTGGGTGGGAGCTTTCTTT.

V usage is TRBV4-1 and J usage is TRBJ1-1; weak D call: TRBD1 (6 bases). Trimming cost V 1 base and J 1 base, with 19 bases left between them. The CDR3 totals 18 residues. Per germline, CDR1 MGHRA and CDR2 YSYEKL. The CDR3 nucleotides are TGCGCCAGCAGCCAAGTTAGGTGGGGGTCAGGGGCGAACACTGAAGCTTTCTTT. Protein: CASSQVRWGSGANTEAFF.

The CDR3 nucleotides read TGTGCCAGCAGCTTCGGACTAGCGGGAGGGGGCAAAGAGACCCAGTACTTC. It translates to CASSFGLAGGGKETQYF. This chain connects TRBV5-8 to TRBJ2-5; 15 nucleotides align to TRBD2. V was pared by 2 bases and J by 3 bases, with 5 bases of the junction left unmatched. This CDR3 contains 17 residues. Germline V lookup: CDR1 SGHTS, CDR2 YDEGEE.